This T cell receptor (beta chain) was observed in a study of blood T cells in healthy people across ages. Findings and caveats of the study: CMV infection status of these donors was not known. Diversity of TCR beta correlated strongly with naive T cell percentage.

This clonotype was seen more than once but under ten times. Its antigen is still unknown. The germline V and J ends were trimmed by 3 bases and 8 bases, with 11 bases remaining between them. The germline CDR1 and CDR2 sequences are MRHNA and SNTAGT. The CDR3 runs to 13 residues. Primers used in a second PCR of roughly 7 to 11 cycles were a sample-barcoded 5' primer and a J-beta primer mix. TCRdb reanalysed the 5' RACE reads using MiXCR and keeps one entry per CDR3 protein. The table includes about 750,000 distinct CDR3 sequences, about 53% detected once. V usage is TRBV6-4 and J usage is TRBJ2-1; D might be TRBD1 (6 bases). The sequence was obtained from a man older than 75 in good health. The sequencing sample was made of blood. CDR3 nucleotide sequence: TGTGCCAGCAGTGAATCCTGGGGGCATGAGCAGTTCTTC. Protein: CASSESWGHEQFF.